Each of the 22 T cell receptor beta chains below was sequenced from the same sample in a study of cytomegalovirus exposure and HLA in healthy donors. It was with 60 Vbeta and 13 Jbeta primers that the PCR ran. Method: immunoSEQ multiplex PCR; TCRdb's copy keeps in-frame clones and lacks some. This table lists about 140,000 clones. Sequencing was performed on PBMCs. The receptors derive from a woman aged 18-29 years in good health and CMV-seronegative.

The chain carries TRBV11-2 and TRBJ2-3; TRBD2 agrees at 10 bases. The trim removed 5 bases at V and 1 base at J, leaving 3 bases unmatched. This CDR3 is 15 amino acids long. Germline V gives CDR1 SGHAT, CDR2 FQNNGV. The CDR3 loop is CASSMLAGGTDTQYF. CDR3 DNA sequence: TGTGCCAGCAGCATGCTAGCGGGAGGCACAGATACGCAGTATTTT.

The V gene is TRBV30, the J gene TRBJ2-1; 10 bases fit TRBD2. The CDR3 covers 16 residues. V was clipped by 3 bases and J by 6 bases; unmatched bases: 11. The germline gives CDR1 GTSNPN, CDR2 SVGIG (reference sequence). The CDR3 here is CAWRAGLAGVRNEQFF. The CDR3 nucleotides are TGTGCCTGGAGGGCGGGCCTAGCGGGAGTTCGCAATGAGCAGTTCTTC. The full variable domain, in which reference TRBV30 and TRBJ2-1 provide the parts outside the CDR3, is SQTIHQWPATLVQPVGSPLSLECTVEGTSNPNLYWYRQAAGRGLQLLFYSVGIGQISSEVPQNLSASRPQDRQFILSSKKLLLSDSGFYLCAWRAGLAGVRNEQFFGPGTRLTVL.

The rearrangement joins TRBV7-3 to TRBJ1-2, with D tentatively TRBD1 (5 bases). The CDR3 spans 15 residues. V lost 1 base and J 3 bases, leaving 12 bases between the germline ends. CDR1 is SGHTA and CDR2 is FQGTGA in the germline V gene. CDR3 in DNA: TGTGCCAGCAGCTTAAACGGGGGTCAGGACTATGGCTACACCTTC. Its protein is CASSLNGGQDYGYTF.

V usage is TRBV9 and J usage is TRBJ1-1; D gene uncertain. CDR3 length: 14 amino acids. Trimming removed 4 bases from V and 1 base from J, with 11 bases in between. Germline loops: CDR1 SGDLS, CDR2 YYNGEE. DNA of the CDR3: TGTGCCAGCAGCCCCGCAGGTCAGAACACTGAAGCTTTCTTT. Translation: CASSPAGQNTEAFF.

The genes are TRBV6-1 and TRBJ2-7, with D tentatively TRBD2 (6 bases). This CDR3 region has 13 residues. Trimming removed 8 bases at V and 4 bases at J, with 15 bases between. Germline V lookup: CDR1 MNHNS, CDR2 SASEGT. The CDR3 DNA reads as TGTGCCAGCGAGCCGGCTAGCGATTACGAGCAGTACTTC. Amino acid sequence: CASEPASDYEQYF.

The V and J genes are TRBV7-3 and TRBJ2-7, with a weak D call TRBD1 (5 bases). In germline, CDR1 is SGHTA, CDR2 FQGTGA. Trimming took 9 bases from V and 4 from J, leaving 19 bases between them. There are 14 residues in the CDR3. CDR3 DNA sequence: TGTGCCAGTTCGGAACAGGCAAACGGTTACGAGCAGTACTTC. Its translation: CASSEQANGYEQYF.

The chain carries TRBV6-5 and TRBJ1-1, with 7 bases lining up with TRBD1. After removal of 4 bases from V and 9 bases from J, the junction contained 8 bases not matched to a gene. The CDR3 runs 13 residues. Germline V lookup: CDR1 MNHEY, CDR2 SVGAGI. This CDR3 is CASSSLTGAQAFF. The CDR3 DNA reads TGTGCCAGCAGTTCACTAACAGGGGCCCAAGCTTTCTTT.

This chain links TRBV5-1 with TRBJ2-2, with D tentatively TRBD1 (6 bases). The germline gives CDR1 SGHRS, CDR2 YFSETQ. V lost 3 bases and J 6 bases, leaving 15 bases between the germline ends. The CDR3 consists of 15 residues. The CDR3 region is CASSWRQQGPGELFF. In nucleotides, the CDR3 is TGCGCCAGCAGCTGGAGACAACAGGGACCCGGGGAGCTGTTTTTT.

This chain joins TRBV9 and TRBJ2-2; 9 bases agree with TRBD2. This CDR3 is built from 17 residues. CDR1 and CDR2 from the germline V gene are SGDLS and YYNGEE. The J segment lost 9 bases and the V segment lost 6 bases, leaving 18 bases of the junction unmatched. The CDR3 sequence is CASKDFRVSGRSRELFF. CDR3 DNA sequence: TGTGCCAGCAAAGATTTCCGGGTTAGCGGGAGAAGTAGGGAGCTGTTTTTT. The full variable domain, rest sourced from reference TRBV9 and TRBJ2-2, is DSGVTQTPKHLITATGQRVTLRCSPRSGDLSVYWYQQSLDQGLQFLIQYYNGEERAKGNILERFSAQQFPDLHSELNLSSLELGDSALYFCASKDFRVSGRSRELFFGEGSRLTVL.

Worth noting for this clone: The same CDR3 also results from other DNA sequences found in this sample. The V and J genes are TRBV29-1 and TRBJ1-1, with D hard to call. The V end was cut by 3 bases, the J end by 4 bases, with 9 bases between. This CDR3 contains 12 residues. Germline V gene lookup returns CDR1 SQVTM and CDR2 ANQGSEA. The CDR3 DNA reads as TGCAGCGTTGAGGAGGGAGGCACTGAAGCTTTCTTT. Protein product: CSVEEGGTEAFF.

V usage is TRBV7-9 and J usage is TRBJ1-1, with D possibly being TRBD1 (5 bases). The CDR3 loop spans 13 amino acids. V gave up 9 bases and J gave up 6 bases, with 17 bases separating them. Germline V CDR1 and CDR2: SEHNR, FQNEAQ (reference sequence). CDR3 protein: CASQGARPAEAFF. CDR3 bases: TGTGCCAGTCAAGGGGCTAGACCTGCTGAAGCTTTCTTT.

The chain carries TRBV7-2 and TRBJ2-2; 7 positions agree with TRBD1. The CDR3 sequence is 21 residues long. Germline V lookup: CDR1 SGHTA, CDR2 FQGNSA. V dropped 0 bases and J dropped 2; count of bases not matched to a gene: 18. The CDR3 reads CASSLARKEVHGQVNTGELFF. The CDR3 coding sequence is TGTGCCAGCAGCTTAGCGCGGAAGGAGGTCCACGGACAGGTAAACACCGGGGAGCTGTTTTTT.

The CDR3 loop reads CASLDRGNTEAFF. Here the CDR3 DNA reads TGTGCCAGCTTGGACAGGGGGAACACTGAAGCTTTCTTT. V gene TRBV19 combines with J gene TRBJ1-1; 9 nucleotides align to TRBD1. The germline V gene encodes CDR1 LNHDA and CDR2 SQIVND (reference sequence). Trimming removed 9 bases from V and 1 base from J; junction bases left unmatched: 3. This CDR3 region has 13 residues.

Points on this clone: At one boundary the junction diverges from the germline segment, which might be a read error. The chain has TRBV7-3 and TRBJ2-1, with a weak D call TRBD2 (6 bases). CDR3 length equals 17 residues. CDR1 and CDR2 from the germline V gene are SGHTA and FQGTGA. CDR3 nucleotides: TGTGCCAGCAGTTTAACGGCATTCGGGACTCGGAACAATGAGCAGTTCTTC. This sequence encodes CASSLTAFGTRNNEQFF.

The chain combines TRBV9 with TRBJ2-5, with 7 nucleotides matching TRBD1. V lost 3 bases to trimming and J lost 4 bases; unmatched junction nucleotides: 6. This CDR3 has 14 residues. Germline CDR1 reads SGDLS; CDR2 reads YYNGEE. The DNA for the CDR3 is TGTGCCAGCAGCGGGGGACAGTGGGGAGAGACCCAGTACTTC. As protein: CASSGGQWGETQYF.

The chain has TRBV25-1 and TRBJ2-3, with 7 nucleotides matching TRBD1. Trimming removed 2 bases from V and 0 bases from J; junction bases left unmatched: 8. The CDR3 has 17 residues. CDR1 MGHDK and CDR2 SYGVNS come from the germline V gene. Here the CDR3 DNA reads TGTGCCAGCAGTGAAGGGACAGCTTTTTCTAGCACAGATACGCAGTATTTT. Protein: CASSEGTAFSSTDTQYF.

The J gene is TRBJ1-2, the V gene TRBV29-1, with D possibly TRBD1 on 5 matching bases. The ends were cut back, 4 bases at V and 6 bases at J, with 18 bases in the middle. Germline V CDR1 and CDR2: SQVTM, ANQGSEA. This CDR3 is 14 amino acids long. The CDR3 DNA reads TGCAGCGTTGCCACGGAGGGGCGCTTGGATGGCTACACCTTC. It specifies CSVATEGRLDGYTF.

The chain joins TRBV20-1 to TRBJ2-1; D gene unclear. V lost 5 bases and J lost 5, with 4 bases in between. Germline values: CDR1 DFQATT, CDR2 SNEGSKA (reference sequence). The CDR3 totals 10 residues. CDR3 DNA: TGCAGTGCTCTTAACAATGAGCAGTTCTTC. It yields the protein CSALNNEQFF.

The CDR3 loop reads CASSQDQGSGANVLTF. CDR3 nucleotides: TGCGCCAGCAGCCAAGACCAGGGCTCTGGGGCCAACGTCCTGACTTTC. The chain combines TRBV4-1 with TRBJ2-6; possibly TRBD1 for D (5 bases). Germline V gives CDR1 MGHRA, CDR2 YSYEKL. There are 16 residues in the CDR3. V dropped 0 bases and J dropped 0 bases, with 6 bases sitting between them.

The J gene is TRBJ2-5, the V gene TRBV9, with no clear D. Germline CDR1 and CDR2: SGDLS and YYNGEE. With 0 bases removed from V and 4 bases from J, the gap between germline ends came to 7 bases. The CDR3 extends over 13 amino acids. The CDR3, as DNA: TGTGCCAGCAGCGTAGAACCGAGAGAGACCCAGTACTTC. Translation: CASSVEPRETQYF.

The CDR3: CASSSQGREQQFF. The CDR3, as DNA: TGTGCCAGCAGCTCCCAGGGGCGGGAGCAGCAGTTCTTC. The chain employs TRBV11-2 and TRBJ2-1; a possible D gene is TRBD2 (7 bases). CDR1 and CDR2 (germline): SGHAT, FQNNGV. The CDR3 extends over 13 amino acids. Trimming took 4 bases from V and 11 from J, leaving 15 bases between them.

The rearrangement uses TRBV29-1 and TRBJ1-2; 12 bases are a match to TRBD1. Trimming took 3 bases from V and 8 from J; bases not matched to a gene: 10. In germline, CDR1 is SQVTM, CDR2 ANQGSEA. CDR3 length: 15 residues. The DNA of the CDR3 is TGCAGCGTTGAGCCAGGGACAGGGGGCTCAACAGGCTACACCTTC. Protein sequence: CSVEPGTGGSTGYTF.